These 17 T cell receptor beta chains were all obtained from the same sample, sequenced in a study of identical twins. TCRdb fed the 5' RACE reads into MiXCR, producing one record per CDR3 protein. The repertoire holds hundreds of thousands of distinct CDR3 sequences, with 5.5% to 7.5% as singletons. Sequencing was carried out using naive T cells sorted from blood. The receptors were sampled from a young man in good health.

This clonotype has only a few counts. Since no conserved phenylalanine or tryptophan closes the CDR3, a read error is the likely cause. No DNA is shown, since the ends of the CDR3 on it are uncertain; the CDR3 is the one TCRdb lists. CDR3 loop: CASRAPVRL. The V call is TRBV6-4, the J call TRBJ1-2; TRBD1 is taken as the D call from the table, unchecked against the DNA. CDR1 and CDR2 (germline): MRHNA, SNTAGT. The CDR3 sequence runs 9 residues, both termini included.

This rearrangement joins TRBV12-3 or TRBV12-4 to TRBJ1-1, with D tentatively TRBD1 (5 bases). The CDR3 loop spans 13 amino acids. Trimming pared 6 bases from V and 4 bases from J, leaving 12 bases between. In DNA form, the CDR3 reads TGTGCCAGCAGATCTGACAGTGCCACTGAAGCTTTCTTT. Its translation is CASRSDSATEAFF.

This clonotype has only a few counts. The chain recombines TRBV20-1 with TRBJ2-5; a possible D gene is TRBD1 (5 bases). Looked up from germline, CDR1 is DFQATT and CDR2 is SNEGSKA (reference sequence). The CDR3 contains 15 residues. V dropped 0 bases and J dropped 0 bases, with 11 bases sitting between them. CDR3 sequence: CSARDSLGHQETQYF. In DNA form, the CDR3 reads TGCAGTGCTAGAGATTCGTTGGGGCACCAAGAGACCCAGTACTTC.

This clonotype has a count of ten or more. This chain links TRBV5-1 with TRBJ1-2, with D possibly TRBD1 on 6 matching bases. Germline loops: CDR1 SGHRS, CDR2 YFSETQ. The V end was cut by 1 base, the J end by 3 bases, with 13 bases between. The CDR3 extends over 15 amino acids. CDR3 in DNA: TGCGCCAGCAGCTTGACAGGGAATTCGGACTATGGCTACACCTTC. Protein: CASSLTGNSDYGYTF.

This clonotype was counted only a few times. This rearrangement joins TRBV20-1 to TRBJ1-5; D unresolved. This CDR3 is built from 15 residues. Germline-derived CDR1 and CDR2 are DFQATT and SNEGSKA (reference sequence). Trimming left V 4 bases short and J 3 bases short, with 16 bases between. In DNA, the CDR3 is TGCAGTGCTACAGAAGGTGGGGTCCTCAATCAGCCCCAGCATTTT. Its protein product is CSATEGGVLNQPQHF.

Many counts were recorded for this clonotype. The chain uses TRBV12-3 or TRBV12-4 and TRBJ2-5; TRBD2 matches at 10 bases. The CDR3 is made up of 18 amino acids. The ends lost 2 bases at V and 4 bases at J; junction bases unmatched: 13. The CDR3 loop reads CASSLYLAGEVIGETQYF. The CDR3 DNA follows: TGTGCCAGCAGTTTATATCTAGCGGGAGAGGTTATTGGAGAGACCCAGTACTTC.

This clonotype was counted a few times. The rearrangement joins TRBV18 to TRBJ2-7; 10 nucleotides agree with TRBD1. The CDR3 is 13 residues long. The germline V gene encodes CDR1 KGHSH and CDR2 LQKENI. With 4 bases clipped from V and 6 bases from J, the junction kept 3 bases outside the gene matches. CDR3 bases: TGTGCCAGCTCACTGGACAGGGGGTTCGAGCAGTACGTC. Encoded protein: CASSLDRGFEQYV.

This clonotype was seen only a few times. V and J are TRBV4-1 and TRBJ2-4, with 7 bases aligning to TRBD2. The CDR3 has 17 amino acids. Germline CDR1 is MGHRA and CDR2 is YSYEKL. V lost 1 base to trimming and J lost 5 bases; unmatched junction nucleotides: 11. The DNA of the CDR3 is TGCGCCAGCAGCCAAGTTGCGGGAGTATCCTCCCAAAACATTCAGTACTTC. Protein sequence: CASSQVAGVSSQNIQYF.

The chain couples TRBV12-3 or TRBV12-4 to TRBJ2-5; D unclear. The CDR3 has 13 residues. The ends were cut back, 6 bases at V and 5 bases at J, with 13 bases in the middle. The CDR3 is CASSPGPWETQYF. DNA of the CDR3: TGTGCCAGCAGCCCCGGACCTTGGGAGACCCAGTACTTC.

The chain uses TRBV4-1 and TRBJ2-1; 9 bases line up with TRBD2. The germline CDR1 and CDR2 sequences are MGHRA and YSYEKL. The CDR3 has 15 residues. Trimming cost V 4 bases and J 7 bases; bases outside gene matches: 8. CDR3: CASSRITSGRNEQFF. The CDR3 coding sequence is TGCGCCAGCAGCCGAATAACTAGCGGGCGGAATGAGCAGTTCTTC.

This clonotype was counted ten times or more. The chain has TRBV13 and TRBJ2-3; no definite D call. Between the trimmed V and J ends, which lost 0 bases and 2 bases, there was a span of 6 bases. The CDR3 length is 14 residues. Germline loops: CDR1 PRHDT, CDR2 FYEKMQ (reference sequence). In DNA, the CDR3 is TGTGCCAGCAGCTTAGGCATTAACACAGATACGCAGTATTTT. It specifies CASSLGINTDTQYF.

On this clonotype itself: A read error may explain this, as a much larger clone is one base away. The chain employs TRBV21-1 and TRBJ2-1; the table names TRBD1, a call not compared with the DNA. TRBV21-1 is recorded as a pseudogene. The CDR3 totals 16 residues. The CDR3 here is CASSKTRDRTGDEQFF. In nucleotides, the CDR3 is TGTGCCAGCAGCAAAACCAGGGACAGGACTGGGGATGAGCAGTTCTTC.

This clonotype showed up many times. The rearrangement joins TRBV20-1 to TRBJ1-2; no firm D call. The CDR3 runs to 14 residues. Trimming removed 2 bases from V and 4 bases from J, with 14 bases in between. Germline CDR1 DFQATT, CDR2 SNEGSKA (reference sequence). The CDR3 spells CSARILDGSYGYTF. Here the CDR3 DNA reads TGCAGTGCTAGAATTTTGGACGGGAGCTATGGCTACACCTTC.

The chain joins TRBV2 to TRBJ1-1; D unresolved. The CDR3 covers 16 residues. The V gene's germline CDR1 is SNHLY and CDR2 FYNNEI. Trimming shortened V by 4 bases and J by 1 base, and 16 bases separated the two germline ends. The CDR3 is CASSVAFNSQNTEAFF. The CDR3 coding sequence is TGTGCCAGCAGTGTTGCCTTTAACAGCCAGAACACTGAAGCTTTCTTT.

This clonotype was observed many times. It is unclear where the CDR3 begins or ends on the DNA, so no DNA is shown, and the CDR3 is as TCRdb lists it. This chain joins TRBV7-9 and TRBJ2-2. The CDR3 adds up to 15 amino acids, both ends counted. The germline V gene has CDR1 SEHNR and CDR2 FQNEAQ (reference sequence). The CDR3 loop reads CASSPLRNTGELFFF.

In its sample, this clonotype was seen many times. V and J are TRBV11-2 and TRBJ1-2, with D possibly TRBD1 on 6 matching bases. Germline values: CDR1 SGHAT, CDR2 FQNNGV. Between the trimmed V and J ends, which lost 1 base and 8 bases, there was a span of 11 bases. The CDR3 is 13 amino acids. The CDR3 DNA reads TGTGCCAGCAGCTTAGCGGCAGGGGAAGGCTACACCTTC. Its protein is CASSLAAGEGYTF.

The chain couples TRBV6-1 to TRBJ2-1, with TRBD2 matching 7 bases. With 4 bases clipped from V and 9 bases from J, the junction kept 3 bases outside the gene matches. Germline V gene data show CDR1 as MNHNS and CDR2 as SASEGT. The CDR3 runs to 12 residues. The CDR3 DNA reads TGTGCCAGCAGTGGATCTAGCGGTGAGCAGTTCTTC. Translated: CASSGSSGEQFF.